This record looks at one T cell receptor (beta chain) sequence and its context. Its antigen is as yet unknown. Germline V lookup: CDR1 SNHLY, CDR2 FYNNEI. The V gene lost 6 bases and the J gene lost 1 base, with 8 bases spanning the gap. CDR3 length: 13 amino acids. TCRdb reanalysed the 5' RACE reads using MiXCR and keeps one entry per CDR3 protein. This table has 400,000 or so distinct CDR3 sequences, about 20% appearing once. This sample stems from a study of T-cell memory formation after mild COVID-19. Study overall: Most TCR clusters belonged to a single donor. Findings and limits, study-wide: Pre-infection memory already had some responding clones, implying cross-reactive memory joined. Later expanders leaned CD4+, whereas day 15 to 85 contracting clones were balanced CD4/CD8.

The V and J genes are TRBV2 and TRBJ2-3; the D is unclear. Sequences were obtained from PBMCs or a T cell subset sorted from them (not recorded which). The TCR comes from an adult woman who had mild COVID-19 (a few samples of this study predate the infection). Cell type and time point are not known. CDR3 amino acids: CASRAVGTDTQYF. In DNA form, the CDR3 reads TGTGCCAGCAGGGCGGTGGGCACAGATACGCAGTATTTT.